This is a list of T cell receptor beta chains from one sample in a study of T cell responses to AZD1222 COVID-19 vaccine. Some clones are missing from TCRdb's copy, which holds only in-frame ones; the method was immunoSEQ multiplex PCR. The sample holds 110,000 or so clones, 70% to 90% seen once. The sequencing here drew on peripheral blood, taken on day 0 of AZD1222 vaccination. These receptors originate from an adult in good health. Each CDR3 is given with its conserved first and last residue. A D gene is named only where the DNA matches it firmly. Clone size, where shown, is once, few, many, or a class for clones that have expanded.

d_gene	abundance	v_gene	j_gene	CDR3nt	CDR3aa
TRBD1	once	TRBV10-3	TRBJ1-2	TGTGCCATCACAGGGGGCAGCTATGGCTACACCTTC	CAITGGSYGYTF
.	.	TRBV11-2	TRBJ2-7	TGTGCCAGCAGCTTCAACACGGACGACGAGCAGTACTTC	CASSFNTDDEQYF
.	.	TRBV2	TRBJ1-1	TGTGCCAGCAGTTCCGCCTGGGGGAACACTGAAGCTTTCTTT	CASSSAWGNTEAFF
TRBD2	.	TRBV4-3	TRBJ2-7	TGCGCCAGCAGCCAAGGACTAGCGGGAAGGTACGAGCAGTACTTC	CASSQGLAGRYEQYF
.	few	TRBV7-8	TRBJ2-6	TGTGCCAGCAGCCCCGCCGAGGATCTCGGGGCCAACGTCCTGACTTTC	CASSPAEDLGANVLTF
.	.	TRBV19	TRBJ2-1	TGTGCCAGTAGCAGGGTAGATAGGTTCTACAATGAGCAGTTCTTC	CASSRVDRFYNEQFF
TRBD1	.	TRBV24-1	TRBJ1-4	TGTGCCACCAGTGTTGGTGGCGGGACAGGTCATGAAAAACTGTTTTTT	CATSVGGGTGHEKLFF
.	.	TRBV6-1	TRBJ1-6	TGTGCCAGCAGTGAAGTGGGGGCTAGCTCCTATAATTCACCCCTCCACTTT	CASSEVGASSYNSPLHF
.	.	TRBV7-8	TRBJ2-2	TGTGCCAGCAGCTTCGGCCACGCCGGGGAGCTGTTTTTT	CASSFGHAGELFF
TRBD1	.	TRBV3-1/TRBV3-2	TRBJ2-3	TGTGCCAGCAGCCAACAGGGGGCTCAAGCTACGCAGTATTTT	CASSQQGAQATQYF
TRBD2	.	TRBV5-1	TRBJ2-7	TGCGCCAGCAGCTGGGAGGGAGGCTACGAGCAGTACTTC	CASSWEGGYEQYF
.	once	TRBV20-1	TRBJ1-3	TGCAGTGCTAGGGCGGGAAACACCATATATTTT	CSARAGNTIYF
TRBD1	.	TRBV5-1	TRBJ1-4	TGCGCCAGCAGCAAGCCAGAACAGGGGGGATCTGAAAAACTGTTTTTT	CASSKPEQGGSEKLFF
TRBD1	.	TRBV28	TRBJ2-2	TGTGCCAGCAGTTTATATCAGGGGGCGAACACCGGGGAGCTGTTTTTT	CASSLYQGANTGELFF
.	.	TRBV7-2	TRBJ2-7	TGTGCCAGCAGCTTAGGTACTCGGGCGATCGAGCAGTACTTC	CASSLGTRAIEQYF
TRBD2	.	TRBV11-3	TRBJ2-2	TGTGCCAGCAGCCCAGTCGGGACTAGCGGGAGGAGGGGGCACACCGGGGAGCTGTTTTTT	CASSPVGTSGRRGHTGELFF
.	.	TRBV6-5	TRBJ1-1	TGTGCCAGCAGTTTAAACCCGCTTCAAAACACTGAAGCTTTCTTT	CASSLNPLQNTEAFF
.	once	TRBV4-2	TRBJ2-1	TGTGCCAGCAGCCAAGCGGGGGGCGGGAGATTCTTC	CASSQAGGGRFF
.	few	TRBV2	TRBJ1-1	TGTGCCAGCAGTGGCGAGACAAAGAACACTGAAGCTTTCTTT	CASSGETKNTEAFF
.	.	TRBV28	TRBJ1-5	TGTGCCAGCAGTTTCCGTTATAGCAATCAGCCCCAGCATTTT	CASSFRYSNQPQHF
TRBD1	.	TRBV3-1/TRBV3-2	TRBJ1-5	TGTGCCAGCAGCCTTGGGACAGGGGGAAATCAGCCCCAGCATTTT	CASSLGTGGNQPQHF
.	.	TRBV28	TRBJ1-4	TGTGCCAGCCGATTCGGCGCGGGGGTCGGGGCTGAAAAACTGTTTTTT	CASRFGAGVGAEKLFF
.	.	TRBV30	TRBJ2-2	TGTGCCTGGAGTCACCTGGGACAGAACACCGGGGAGCTGTTTTTT	CAWSHLGQNTGELFF
.	.	TRBV30	TRBJ2-2	TGTGCCTGGACCCCGAACACCGGGGAGCTGTTTTTT	CAWTPNTGELFF
TRBD1	.	TRBV7-9	TRBJ2-1	TGTGCCAGCAGCTTTAGGACAGGGGGCCACAATGAGCAGTTCTTC	CASSFRTGGHNEQFF
TRBD1	.	TRBV28	TRBJ2-2	TGTGCCAGCACGAGGACAGGGCCACGGACCGGGGAGCTGTTTTTT	CASTRTGPRTGELFF
.	.	TRBV20-1	TRBJ2-5	TGCAGTGCTAGCGGGGTAGAGACCCAGTACTTC	CSASGVETQYF
.	.	TRBV24-1	TRBJ1-2	TGTGCCACCAGTGATCCCAGCAGGGGCTATGGCTACACCTTC	CATSDPSRGYGYTF
.	.	TRBV21-1	TRBJ2-3	TGTGCCAGCAGTCGCAGGGGGCAGCGCACAGATACGCAGTATTTT	CASSRRGQRTDTQYF
.	.	TRBV6-1	TRBJ1-5	TGTGCCAGCAGTGAAGCGCAGAGGCAGCCCCAGCATTTT	CASSEAQRQPQHF
.	.	TRBV25-1	TRBJ1-1	TGTGCCAGCACCCCGGGCACTGAAGCTTTCTTT	CASTPGTEAFF
.	once	TRBV19	TRBJ2-3	TGTGCCAGCACGGGTAAGGATACGCAGTATTTT	CASTGKDTQYF
.	.	TRBV6-5	TRBJ1-4	TGTGCCAGCAGTTGGGGCAGGGTAAATGAAAAACTGTTTTTT	CASSWGRVNEKLFF
TRBD2	.	TRBV7-9	TRBJ2-7	TGTGCCAGCAGCTCTACTAGCGGGAGGGGCTCCTACGAGCAGTACTTC	CASSSTSGRGSYEQYF
.	few	TRBV29-1	TRBJ2-5	TGCAGCGGGTCGTCCTGGGGTCAAGAGACCCAGTACTTC	CSGSSWGQETQYF